These 30 T cell receptor beta chains came from one sample sequenced in a study of blood T cells in healthy people across ages. Together with a sample-barcoded 5' primer, a J-beta primer mix was included in a second PCR lasting about 7 to 11 cycles. TCRdb reprocessed the 5' RACE reads via MiXCR and lists one record per CDR3 protein. The sample yields under 2 million distinct CDR3 sequences, about 35% seen once. Sequencing input: blood. All receptors come from a woman in her 30s in good health.

This clonotype was recorded a few times. The chain has TRBV4-2 and TRBJ2-5; TRBD2 agrees at 7 bases. The end of the DNA is better explained by TRBJ2-7, so the J call may be wrong. The length of the CDR3 is 16 residues. Germline CDR1 reads LGHNA; CDR2 reads YNFKEQ. CDR3 protein: CASSQEIYAGDGEQYF. The CDR3 nucleotides read TGTGCCAGCAGCCAAGAGATTTACGCGGGAGATGGCGAGCAGTACTTC.

V gene TRBV5-1 combines with J gene TRBJ2-7, with 9 bases fitting TRBD1. With V trimmed by 4 bases and J by 3 bases, 5 bases remained unmatched. CDR3 size: 14 residues. Per germline, CDR1 SGHRS and CDR2 YFSETQ. CDR3 sequence: CASSGGQGFYEQYF. The CDR3 DNA reads TGCGCCAGCAGCGGGGGACAGGGCTTCTACGAGCAGTACTTC.

This rearrangement joins TRBV4-1 to TRBJ1-1, with a possible D match to TRBD1 (5 bases). Germline V gene sequence: CDR1 MGHRA, CDR2 YSYEKL. V was cut by 5 bases and J by 1 base, with 14 bases left in between. This CDR3 comprises 15 residues. CDR3 nucleotides: TGCGCCAGCAGCTCTCACGACAGCCAGAACACTGAAGCTTTCTTT. Translated, it gives CASSSHDSQNTEAFF.

This clonotype came up a few times. The chain couples TRBV7-3 to TRBJ2-4; D may be TRBD2 (7 bases). V lost 5 bases and J lost 5, with 19 bases in between. There are 16 residues in the CDR3. Germline V gene data show CDR1 as SGHTA and CDR2 as FQGTGA. The CDR3 loop reads CASSKGGEGEENIQYF. The CDR3 DNA follows: TGTGCCAGCAGCAAAGGAGGGGAGGGGGAAGAAAACATTCAGTACTTC.

In this sample, this clonotype turned up a few times. The rearrangement uses TRBV5-1 and TRBJ2-1; TRBD1 or TRBD2 may be the D gene (5 bases each). V lost 0 bases to trimming and J lost 3 bases, with 10 bases between them. The CDR3 runs 15 residues. Germline assignment: CDR1 SGHRS and CDR2 YFSETQ. In DNA form, the CDR3 reads TGCGCCAGCAGCTTGGCGAGGGGATACTACAATGAGCAGTTCTTC. Its protein is CASSLARGYYNEQFF.

Only one count was recorded for this clonotype. The rearrangement links TRBV20-1 to TRBJ2-3; D may be TRBD2 (6 bases). Germline V gives CDR1 DFQATT, CDR2 SNEGSKA (reference sequence). There are 14 residues in the CDR3. Deletions cut 5 bases from V and 3 bases from J, with 15 bases between. CDR3 nucleotide sequence: TGCAGTGCTTCTCTTCTGGGGGGAACAGATACGCAGTATTTT. Translating it yields CSASLLGGTDTQYF.

Details on this clonotype: A far larger clone is one base from this, pointing to a likely read error. V gene TRBV12-3 or TRBV12-4 combines with J gene TRBJ2-3; 11 bases are a match to TRBD2. The CDR3 consists of 14 residues. CDR3 DNA: TGTGCCAGCAGTCTAGCGGGGGGCACAGATGCGCAGTATTTT. It encodes CASSLAGGTDAQYF.

This clonotype was seen more than once but under ten times. The chain joins TRBV13 to TRBJ2-3; 11 positions match TRBD2. The CDR3 totals 16 residues. The trim removed 2 bases at V and 5 bases at J, leaving 6 bases unmatched. The germline V gene has CDR1 PRHDT and CDR2 FYEKMQ (reference sequence). The CDR3: CASSLSALAGGDTQYF. DNA of the CDR3: TGTGCCAGCAGCTTAAGTGCTCTAGCGGGAGGAGATACGCAGTATTTT.

The chain uses TRBV5-1 and TRBJ2-5, with TRBD1 matching 7 bases. The J call may be incorrect, as the DNA end agrees better with TRBJ2-7. The V gene's germline CDR1 is SGHRS and CDR2 YFSETQ. The CDR3 totals 14 residues. In nucleotides, the CDR3 is TGCGCCAGCAGCTTTAGCACAGGGGTGGACGAGCAGTACTTC. Residues: CASSFSTGVDEQYF.

This clonotype was detected a few times. The chain's CDR3 is CSARRTGTAPGGANVLTF. The DNA of the CDR3 is TGCAGTGCTAGAAGGACCGGGACCGCCCCTGGAGGGGCCAACGTCCTGACTTTC. V usage is TRBV20-1 and J usage is TRBJ2-6, with D perhaps matching TRBD1 or TRBD2 (5 bases each). Trimming stripped 2 bases from V and 4 bases from J, with 21 bases between. Germline V gene sequence: CDR1 DFQATT, CDR2 SNEGSKA (reference sequence). The CDR3 loop spans 18 amino acids.

V and J are TRBV30 and TRBJ1-5; D ambiguous. The germline V gene encodes CDR1 GTSNPN and CDR2 SVGIG (reference sequence). The V end was cut by 0 bases, the J end by 5 bases, with 11 bases between. This CDR3 has 14 residues. Here the CDR3 DNA reads TGTGCCTGGAGTGTACGGGGTCTGGATCAGCCCCAGCATTTT. Translating gives CAWSVRGLDQPQHF.

The gene calls are TRBV18 and TRBJ1-1, with 9 bases that match TRBD1. Germline CDR1 reads KGHSH; CDR2 reads LQKENI. This CDR3 comprises 14 residues. The V gene end was trimmed by 6 bases and the J gene end by 5 bases; junction bases not matched to a gene: 7. CDR3 region: CASSSTGGQTEAFF. In DNA form, the CDR3 reads TGTGCCAGCTCCTCAACAGGGGGCCAGACTGAAGCTTTCTTT.

This chain connects TRBV5-1 to TRBJ2-1; D is unclear. CDR3 size: 14 residues. Trimming took 5 bases from V and 0 from J, leaving 9 bases between them. Per the germline V gene, CDR1 is SGHRS and CDR2 is YFSETQ. CDR3 in amino acids: CASRRISSYNEQFF. Here the CDR3 DNA reads TGCGCCAGCAGGCGGATTAGCTCCTACAATGAGCAGTTCTTC.

This clonotype was found a few times. The rearrangement links TRBV29-1 to TRBJ1-1, with D unclear. Germline-derived CDR1 and CDR2 are SQVTM and ANQGSEA. Trimming stripped 4 bases from V and 1 base from J, with 10 bases between. There are 13 residues in the CDR3. CDR3 sequence (DNA): TGCAGCGTTGCCCTAACAGCGAACACTGAAGCTTTCTTT. The encoded protein is CSVALTANTEAFF.

This clonotype has only a few counts. The chain employs TRBV20-1 and TRBJ1-2, with D possibly matching TRBD1 (6 bases). Trimming cost V 0 bases and J 7 bases, with 24 bases left between them. Germline CDR1 reads DFQATT; CDR2 reads SNEGSKA (reference sequence). The CDR3 is 17 residues long. The CDR3 DNA follows: TGCAGTGCTAGAGATATCTTGGGGGCCCCAGCCAATCTTGGCTACACCTTC. Its protein is CSARDILGAPANLGYTF.

The genes are TRBV7-9 and TRBJ2-3; no firm D call. The germline V gene has CDR1 SEHNR and CDR2 FQNEAQ (reference sequence). The CDR3 is 17 amino acids. Trimming shortened V by 1 base and J by 2 bases, and 16 bases separated the two germline ends. This CDR3 is CASSLGRLGSYTDTQYF. CDR3 sequence (DNA): TGTGCCAGCAGCTTAGGGCGTCTTGGCAGTTACACAGATACGCAGTATTTT.

In this sample, this clonotype turned up a few times. This chain joins TRBV6-7 and TRBJ2-1; possibly TRBD2 for D (6 bases). TRBV6-7 is identified as an open reading frame with a role that is uncertain. Trimming left V 2 bases short and J 0 bases short, with 11 bases between. The CDR3 consists of 16 residues. The CDR3 DNA is TGTGCCAGCAGTTACCCCCGACTAGACTCCTACAATGAGCAGTTCTTC. Its protein product is CASSYPRLDSYNEQFF.

This rearrangement joins TRBV20-1 to TRBJ1-6, with 8 nucleotides matching TRBD1. Germline V gene lookup returns CDR1 DFQATT and CDR2 SNEGSKA (reference sequence). This CDR3 has 16 amino acids. Trimming at V came to 1 base and at J to 5 bases, leaving 7 bases not matched to a gene. The CDR3 region is CSARGGQGLNNSPLHF. For the CDR3, the DNA is TGCAGTGCTAGAGGCGGACAGGGCCTAAATAATTCACCCCTCCACTTT.

The chain has TRBV6-5 and TRBJ2-1; 8 bases map to TRBD2. This CDR3 is 15 amino acids long. CDR1 MNHEY and CDR2 SVGAGI come from the germline V gene. V gave up 2 bases and J gave up 4 bases; unmatched junction bases: 4. The CDR3 region has the DNA TGTGCCAGCAGTTACGAGCGGGAGATGTACAATGAGCAGTTCTTC. This codes for CASSYEREMYNEQFF.

This clonotype was seen a few times. J is TRBJ1-5 and V is TRBV20-1; tentatively, D is TRBD1 (6 bases). Per germline, CDR1 DFQATT and CDR2 SNEGSKA (reference sequence). This CDR3 region has 16 residues. V lost 0 bases and J lost 2, with 14 bases in between. The CDR3 loop is CSARDVRGQGNQPQHF. The CDR3 coding sequence is TGCAGTGCTAGAGATGTCCGGGGGCAGGGCAATCAGCCCCAGCATTTT.

V and J are TRBV7-2 and TRBJ2-3, with D tentatively TRBD2 (6 bases). The ends were cut back, 6 bases at V and 4 bases at J, with 17 bases in the middle. The CDR3 is made up of 15 amino acids. Germline lookup yields CDR1 SGHTA and CDR2 FQGNSA. In nucleotides, the CDR3 is TGTGCCAGCAGGGGAGGATGGTCAGTTCCAGATACGCAGTATTTT. It codes for CASRGGWSVPDTQYF.

This chain uses TRBV11-2 with TRBJ1-2, with D possibly being TRBD1 (5 bases). Trimming stripped 1 base from V and 4 bases from J, with 13 bases between. The CDR3 totals 15 residues. CDR1 is SGHAT and CDR2 is FQNNGV in the germline V gene. Here the CDR3 reads CASSLVDSPSYGYTF. As DNA, the CDR3 is TGTGCCAGCAGCTTAGTTGACAGCCCCTCCTATGGCTACACCTTC.

The gene calls are TRBV6-8 and TRBJ2-5; the D is unclear. Germline CDR1 is MNHGY and CDR2 is SAAAGT. The CDR3 has 13 residues. Trimming took 6 bases from V and 8 from J, leaving 16 bases between them. The CDR3 region is CASRAGSLRTQYF. Here the CDR3 DNA reads TGTGCCAGCAGAGCCGGGTCCCTAAGAACCCAGTACTTC.

V is TRBV5-5 and J is TRBJ1-1; 9 nucleotides align to TRBD1. The CDR3 is 14 amino acids. Germline V CDR1 and CDR2: SGHKS, YYEKEE (reference sequence). V lost 0 bases to trimming and J lost 6 bases; unmatched junction nucleotides: 3. The CDR3 bases are TGTGCCAGCAGCTTGGGGGGACAGGGACCTGAAGCTTTCTTT. Amino acids: CASSLGGQGPEAFF.

This chain links TRBV20-1 with TRBJ2-5, with D perhaps TRBD2 (5 bases). This CDR3 contains 14 residues. The germline V gene encodes CDR1 DFQATT and CDR2 SNEGSKA (reference sequence). V was pared by 6 bases and J by 1 base, with 15 bases between. This CDR3 is CSALTASGQETQYF. DNA of the CDR3: TGCAGTGCCCTGACCGCCAGCGGCCAAGAGACCCAGTACTTC.

The V call is TRBV6-4, the J call TRBJ2-4; TRBD2 aligns across 7 bases. The DNA end favors TRBJ2-7, so the J call may be wrong. Germline CDR1 MRHNA, CDR2 SNTAGT. The CDR3 sequence is 14 residues long. Here the CDR3 reads CASTGEGISYEQYF. The CDR3 DNA reads TGTGCCAGCACCGGGGAGGGCATTTCCTACGAGCAGTACTTC.

Of note for this clonotype: A read error may explain this, as a much larger clone is one base away. The chain uses TRBV29-1 and TRBJ2-5; 10 bases are a match to TRBD1. This CDR3 is 13 amino acids long. The germline V gene encodes CDR1 SQVTM and CDR2 ANQGSEA. DNA of the CDR3: TGCGGCGCTCCGACAGGGGGCTTTGAGACCCAGTACTTC. It specifies CGAPTGGFETQYF.

The rearrangement joins TRBV5-1 to TRBJ1-1, with 9 bases aligning to TRBD1. Per germline, CDR1 SGHRS and CDR2 YFSETQ. The CDR3 sequence is 16 residues long. With V trimmed by 4 bases and J by 0 bases, 7 bases remained unmatched. The CDR3 region has the DNA TGCGCCAGCAGCCCTGGACAGGGGTCCATGAACACTGAAGCTTTCTTT. It specifies CASSPGQGSMNTEAFF.

The chain combines TRBV20-1 with TRBJ2-1, with 14 bases that match TRBD2. The length of the CDR3 is 15 residues. Germline lookup yields CDR1 DFQATT and CDR2 SNEGSKA (reference sequence). Losses at the gene ends were 5 bases for V and 7 bases for J; bases not matched to a gene: 7. CDR3 nucleotide sequence: TGCAGTGCTGGCTCCGGGACTAGCGGGAGAAATGAGCAGTTCTTC. It translates to CSAGSGTSGRNEQFF.

This chain joins TRBV7-2 and TRBJ1-4; D call uncertain. Trimming took 2 bases from V and 8 from J, leaving 12 bases between them. CDR1 and CDR2 from the germline V gene are SGHTA and FQGNSA. CDR3 size: 14 residues. In DNA form, the CDR3 reads TGTGCCAGCAGCTTACCAGGTTGGGGAGAAAAACTGTTTTTT. This codes for CASSLPGWGEKLFF.